These 24 T cell receptor beta chains were all obtained from the same sample, sequenced in a study of beta chain features in type 1 diabetes. Reverse transcription of all isolated RNA meant that expressed TCRB transcripts were sequenced. Profiled with immunoSEQ multiplex PCR; TCRdb holds only in-frame clones, not every one. The sample has a few hundred thousand clones; 14% are singletons. The specimen sequenced was naive CD4+ T cells from blood. The receptors originated from a man aged 30 to 45 in good health.

V usage is TRBV7-9 and J usage is TRBJ2-1; maybe TRBD2 (6 bases). The germline CDR1 and CDR2 sequences are SEHNR and FQNEAQ (reference sequence). Between the trimmed V and J ends, which lost 6 bases and 7 bases, there was a span of 13 bases. The CDR3 totals 13 residues. CDR3 region: CASRYGTLNEQFF. DNA for the CDR3: TGTGCCAGCAGATACGGGACTTTAAATGAGCAGTTCTTC.

This clone appeared a few times. Other nucleotide sequences from this sample produce the same CDR3. The gene calls are TRBV10-3 and TRBJ2-7; no definite D call. Germline V lookup: CDR1 ENHRY, CDR2 SYGVKD. The CDR3 contains 11 residues. V lost 4 bases, J lost 1 base, and 2 bases lay in between. The CDR3 DNA sequence: TGTGCCATCAGTGGATCCTACGAGCAGTACTTC. Translated, it gives CAISGSYEQYF.

In its sample, this clone was seen a few times. The V and J genes are TRBV7-2 and TRBJ1-2; possibly TRBD1 for D (6 bases). Looked up from germline, CDR1 is SGHTA and CDR2 is FQGNSA. Trimming took 5 bases from V and 4 from J, leaving 17 bases between them. The CDR3 runs to 15 residues. CDR3 sequence (DNA): TGTGCCAGCAGCCTAGTGGGGGGCGCGAGCTATGGCTACACCTTC. Amino acids: CASSLVGGASYGYTF.

This clone was counted between two and nine times. V usage is TRBV7-3 and J usage is TRBJ2-5, with D possibly TRBD1 on 5 matching bases. CDR3 length equals 15 residues. CDR1 is SGHTA, CDR2 FQGTGA, per germline. Trimming cost V 1 base and J 5 bases, with 14 bases left between them. CDR3 coding DNA: TGTGCCAGCAGCTTAATGTCAGGGCACGCGGAGACCCAGTACTTC. Translation gives CASSLMSGHAETQYF.

The chain uses TRBV29-1 and TRBJ2-2, with 9 positions matching TRBD2. The length of the CDR3 is 15 residues. The ends lost 4 bases at V and 2 bases at J; junction bases unmatched: 5. Germline values: CDR1 SQVTM, CDR2 ANQGSEA. This CDR3 reads CSVVVAGVNTGELFF. The CDR3 nucleotides read TGCAGCGTTGTGGTAGCGGGGGTAAACACCGGGGAGCTGTTTTTT.

In its sample, this clone was seen a few times. The chain carries TRBV4-1 and TRBJ1-5; TRBD1 matches 8 bases. Germline V gene sequence: CDR1 MGHRA, CDR2 YSYEKL. The CDR3 sequence is 16 residues long. V was clipped by 2 bases and J by 4 bases; unmatched bases: 7. This chain's CDR3 is CASSQLDRGANQPQHF. CDR3 nucleotide sequence: TGCGCCAGCAGCCAACTCGACAGGGGCGCTAATCAGCCCCAGCATTTT.

V gene TRBV6-1 combines with J gene TRBJ2-5; weak D call: TRBD1 (6 bases). Trimming left V 7 bases short and J 0 bases short, with 9 bases between. The CDR3 has 13 residues. Germline loops: CDR1 MNHNS, CDR2 SASEGT. The CDR3 loop reads CASKRGNQETQYF. DNA of the CDR3: TGTGCCAGCAAAAGGGGGAACCAAGAGACCCAGTACTTC.

The table lists this clone with a few counts. The rearrangement uses TRBV7-2 and TRBJ2-5; D is uncertain. CDR1 and CDR2 (germline): SGHTA, FQGNSA. CDR3 length equals 15 residues. The V gene lost 5 bases and the J gene lost 5 bases, with 18 bases spanning the gap. CDR3 region: CASSGKGWMGETQYF. CDR3 coding DNA: TGTGCCAGCAGCGGGAAAGGGTGGATGGGGGAGACCCAGTACTTC.

The V and J genes are TRBV9 and TRBJ1-2; the D is unclear. Germline V gene sequence: CDR1 SGDLS, CDR2 YYNGEE. Trimming stripped 1 base from V and 2 bases from J, with 12 bases between. This CDR3 has 15 residues. The CDR3 region is CASSVRQEENYGYTF. The CDR3 nucleotides read TGTGCCAGCAGCGTACGTCAGGAAGAGAACTATGGCTACACCTTC. The full variable domain, in which reference TRBV9 and TRBJ1-2 provide the parts outside the CDR3, is DSGVTQTPKHLITATGQRVTLRCSPRSGDLSVYWYQQSLDQGLQFLIQYYNGEERAKGNILERFSAQQFPDLHSELNLSSLELGDSALYFCASSVRQEENYGYTFGSGTRLTVV.

The genes are TRBV7-9 and TRBJ1-6; 7 bases agree with TRBD1. The CDR3 totals 13 residues. V lost 7 bases, J lost 5 bases, and 2 bases stayed unmatched. In germline, CDR1 is SEHNR, CDR2 FQNEAQ (reference sequence). CDR3 amino acids: CASTGQHNSPLHF. In DNA form, the CDR3 reads TGTGCCAGCACGGGACAGCATAATTCACCCCTCCACTTT. Based on the CDR3 plus reference TRBV7-9 and TRBJ1-6, the full variable domain is DTGVSQNPRHKITKRGQNVTFRCDPISEHNRLYWYRQTLGQGPEFLTYFQNEAQLEKSRLLSDRFSAERPKGSFSTLEIQRTEQGDSAMYLCASTGQHNSPLHFGNGTRLTVT.

In its sample, this clone was seen a few times. The chain links TRBV4-1 to TRBJ2-2, with TRBD2 identical over 9 bases. The CDR3 covers 14 residues. Trimming cost V 7 bases and J 6 bases; bases outside gene matches: 6. Germline V gene sequence: CDR1 MGHRA, CDR2 YSYEKL. CDR3 nucleotides: TGCGCCAGCACCCTAGCGGGAAACGCCGGGGAGCTGTTTTTT. Translated: CASTLAGNAGELFF.

The gene calls are TRBV30 and TRBJ1-1; 7 positions agree with TRBD1. There are 13 residues in the CDR3. With V trimmed by 4 bases and J by 2 bases, 4 bases remained unmatched. From germline, CDR1 is GTSNPN and CDR2 SVGIG (reference sequence). As DNA, the CDR3 is TGTGCCTGGAAAGACAGGGCAAACACTGAAGCTTTCTTT. Amino acid sequence: CAWKDRANTEAFF.

In this sample, this clone turned up a few times. The CDR3 is CASSLAGIGKLFF. In DNA, the CDR3 is TGTGCCAGCAGCTTAGCCGGAATTGGGAAACTGTTTTTT. The chain couples TRBV7-9 to TRBJ1-4; D is unclear. This CDR3 contains 13 residues. V was cut by 0 bases and J by 11 bases, with 10 bases left in between. The germline V gene has CDR1 SEHNR and CDR2 FQNEAQ (reference sequence).

For the CDR3, the DNA is TGTGCCAGCAGTGAACAAGGGACAGAGAAAGAGACCCAGTACTTC. Translated: CASSEQGTEKETQYF. The gene calls are TRBV2 and TRBJ2-5; the match to TRBD1 covers 7 bases. The CDR3 contains 15 residues. CDR1 and CDR2 from the germline V gene are SNHLY and FYNNEI. V was clipped by 2 bases and J by 3 bases; unmatched bases: 6.

J is TRBJ2-7 and V is TRBV25-1, with D unclear. Germline V gene data show CDR1 as MGHDK and CDR2 as SYGVNS. The CDR3 covers 12 residues. V gave up 3 bases and J gave up 2 bases, with 5 bases separating them. CDR3 residues: CASSDSTYEQYF. The CDR3 DNA sequence: TGTGCCAGCAGTGACAGTACCTACGAGCAGTACTTC.

The CDR3 bases are TGTGCCACCAGCATATTGACTAGCGGGGGGAGAAATGAGCAGTTCTTC. Its protein product is CATSILTSGGRNEQFF. This chain joins TRBV15 and TRBJ2-1; 13 nucleotides align to TRBD2. The germline V gene encodes CDR1 LNHNV and CDR2 YYDKDF (reference sequence). This CDR3 has 16 residues. Trimming cost V 4 bases and J 7 bases; bases outside gene matches: 7.

This chain links TRBV6-5 with TRBJ2-1; no reliable D call. CDR3 size: 15 residues. Per the germline V gene, CDR1 is MNHEY and CDR2 is SVGAGI. Trimming shortened V by 6 bases and J by 0 bases, and 12 bases separated the two germline ends. The CDR3 protein is CASSSSKSSYNEQFF. The CDR3 bases are TGTGCCAGCAGCTCCTCCAAGAGCTCCTACAATGAGCAGTTCTTC.

This chain connects TRBV5-4 to TRBJ2-5, with 9 bases aligning to TRBD2. The germline V gene encodes CDR1 SGHNT and CDR2 YYREEE (reference sequence). The junction had 14 bases not matched to a gene; V was cut back by 4 bases and J by 1 base. The CDR3 spans 18 residues. The CDR3 DNA reads TGTGCCAGCAGCCCGACTAGCGGCAGAGCGTCCTTCCAAGAGACCCAGTACTTC. This sequence encodes CASSPTSGRASFQETQYF.

This clone has only a few counts. The chain has TRBV13 and TRBJ2-5; 9 bases align to TRBD1. V dropped 6 bases and J dropped 2; count of bases not matched to a gene: 13. The CDR3 contains 17 residues. CDR1 and CDR2 (germline): PRHDT, FYEKMQ (reference sequence). For the CDR3, the DNA is TGTGCCAGCAGTTATCAGACCGGGACAGGGTTTCAAGAGACCCAGTACTTC. It is translated as CASSYQTGTGFQETQYF.

V is TRBV7-9 and J is TRBJ2-7; D gene uncertain. V dropped 2 bases and J dropped 3 bases, with 5 bases sitting between them. The CDR3 covers 12 residues. The germline gives CDR1 SEHNR, CDR2 FQNEAQ (reference sequence). The CDR3 DNA follows: TGTGCCAGCAGCTTAAACGGCTACGAGCAGTACGTC. It is translated as CASSLNGYEQYV.

This chain links TRBV29-1 with TRBJ2-1; 7 nucleotides agree with TRBD1. This CDR3 region has 15 residues. Germline values: CDR1 SQVTM, CDR2 ANQGSEA. J lost 2 bases, V lost 3 bases, and 7 bases had no gene match. The CDR3 loop reads CSVDLTGSAYNEQFF. CDR3 bases: TGCAGCGTTGACTTGACAGGGAGTGCCTACAATGAGCAGTTCTTC.

Only a few counts were recorded for this clone. The chain carries TRBV30 and TRBJ1-2; D is perhaps TRBD1 (6 bases). The V and J ends lost 0 bases and 8 bases respectively, with 16 bases between them. Looked up from germline, CDR1 is GTSNPN and CDR2 is SVGIG (reference sequence). The CDR3 spans 14 residues. CDR3 sequence: CAWSVLDRSGGYTF. CDR3 in DNA: TGTGCCTGGAGTGTACTCGACAGGTCGGGCGGCTACACCTTC.

This clone was seen a few times. The chain joins TRBV4-3 to TRBJ2-7; D call uncertain. Trimming stripped 0 bases from V and 3 bases from J, with 9 bases between. CDR1 and CDR2 (germline): LGHNA, YSLEER. There are 14 residues in the CDR3. CDR3 loop: CASSQDWASYEQYF. In nucleotides, the CDR3 is TGCGCCAGCAGCCAAGATTGGGCTAGCTACGAGCAGTACTTC.

This clone has a handful of counts. The genes are TRBV2 and TRBJ2-1; 9 bases line up with TRBD1. The CDR3 sequence is 15 residues long. Trimming took 7 bases from V and 6 from J; bases not matched to a gene: 10. Germline V gene lookup returns CDR1 SNHLY and CDR2 FYNNEI. CDR3 loop: CASTVPGTGLNEQFF. For the CDR3, the DNA is TGTGCCAGCACCGTCCCAGGGACAGGGCTCAATGAGCAGTTCTTC.